This is a list of T cell receptor beta chains from one sample in a study of blood T cells in healthy people across ages. TCRdb re-analysed the 5' RACE reads in MiXCR, keeping a single row per CDR3 protein. The profile shows around 2 million distinct CDR3 sequences, 35% to 50% of them singletons. The sequenced sample was blood. These receptors originate from a human donor in good health. CDR3s include the opening cysteine and the closing phenylalanine or tryptophan. Each record gives: V gene, D gene, J gene, clone size, CDR3 DNA, CDR3 protein. The D gene is left open where the match is weak. Expanded clones are given a class, and other clones once, few, many or no size at all.

V: TRBV20-1; D: NA; J: TRBJ1-2; size: NA; DNA: TGCAGTGCTAGTGACCCCGGCTATGGCTACACCTTC; CDR3: CSASDPGYGYTF
V: TRBV4-3; D: TRBD2; J: TRBJ2-5; size: NA; DNA: TGCGCCAGCAGCCAAGATCTCTCCCTAGGACGGGATTGGGGACGATTGACGGGGGGAGAGACCCAGTACTTC; CDR3: CASSQDLSLGRDWGRLTGGETQYF
V: TRBV20-1; D: TRBD1; J: TRBJ1-2; size: few; DNA: TGCAGTGCTAGACCCCCGGGACAGGAATGGAGTGGCTACACCTTC; CDR3: CSARPPGQEWSGYTF
V: TRBV25-1; D: NA; J: TRBJ2-7; size: few; DNA: TGTGCCAGCAGTGAGGTAGGACTTAACCACGAGCAGTACTTC; CDR3: CASSEVGLNHEQYF
V: TRBV6-5; D: NA; J: TRBJ1-4; size: NA; DNA: TGTGCCAGCAGTTACGACGGCCAGAGGAGGGAAAAACTGTTTTTT; CDR3: CASSYDGQRREKLFF
V: TRBV4-2; D: TRBD1; J: TRBJ1-4; size: NA; DNA: TGTGCCAGCAGCCGTGGGGACAGGGATAATGAAAAACTGTTTTTT; CDR3: CASSRGDRDNEKLFF
V: TRBV27; D: TRBD2; J: TRBJ2-1; size: NA; DNA: TGTGCCAGCAGCCCAGGACGGGGGGTGAAGTACAATGAGCAGTTCTTC; CDR3: CASSPGRGVKYNEQFF
V: TRBV12-3/TRBV12-4; D: NA; J: TRBJ2-5; size: few; DNA: TGTGCCAGCAGCCCCTTGGAGTCTAGCGTCGAGACCCAGTACTTC; CDR3: CASSPLESSVETQYF
V: TRBV7-2; D: TRBD1; J: TRBJ2-7; size: NA; DNA: TGTGCCAGCAGCCCAGGGACAGGGGTAATCGGCAAGCAGTACTTC; CDR3: CASSPGTGVIGKQYF
V: TRBV20-1; D: NA; J: TRBJ1-2; size: NA; DNA: TGCAGTGCTATAAACGGTCTCCGGGGCTACACCTTC; CDR3: CSAINGLRGYTF
V: TRBV6-1; D: NA; J: TRBJ2-1; size: NA; DNA: TGTGCCAGCAGTGATAGGGACGCAAAAGGGTTGGCGAAGCAGTTCTTC; CDR3: CASSDRDAKGLAKQFF
V: TRBV7-2; D: NA; J: TRBJ2-7; size: NA; DNA: TGTGCCAGCAGCCCCAGCCATCCCCCGGGACCGCCACCGGTCGAGCAGTACTTC; CDR3: CASSPSHPPGPPPVEQYF
V: TRBV12-3/TRBV12-4; D: NA; J: TRBJ2-5; size: NA; DNA: TGTGCCAGCAGACCGGGCCATCAAGAGACCCAGTACTTC; CDR3: CASRPGHQETQYF
V: TRBV7-9; D: NA; J: TRBJ2-7; size: once; DNA: TGTGCCAGCAGCTTTTCCGGTGGGGACGAGCAGTACTTC; CDR3: CASSFSGGDEQYF
V: TRBV10-2; D: TRBD2; J: TRBJ2-7; size: NA; DNA: TGCGCCAGCAGTGAGGTGGTAGCGGGTGGGAGCTCCTGCGAGCAGTACTTC; CDR3: CASSEVVAGGSSCEQYF
V: TRBV7-2; D: NA; J: TRBJ1-6; size: few; DNA: TGTGCCAGCAGCTTACGGTATCCAGGGCTCCCTTCACCCCTCCACTTT; CDR3: CASSLRYPGLPSPLHF
V: TRBV25-1; D: NA; J: TRBJ2-7; size: NA; DNA: TGTGCCAGCAGTGTCAATTCGGACGGCCTCTACGAGCAGTACTTC; CDR3: CASSVNSDGLYEQYF
V: TRBV7-9; D: NA; J: TRBJ2-3; size: few; DNA: TGTGCCAGCAGCCCTCGAGGCCCAGCGGTACACACAGATACGCAGTATTTT; CDR3: CASSPRGPAVHTDTQYF
V: TRBV12-3/TRBV12-4; D: NA; J: TRBJ2-1; size: NA; DNA: TGTGCCAGCAGTTTAGCGCTCGGTGGTGAGCAGTTCTTC; CDR3: CASSLALGGEQFF
V: TRBV10-3; D: TRBD1; J: TRBJ1-1; size: few; DNA: TGTGCCATCAGCAGGACAGGAGAGAACACTGGAGCTTTCTTT; CDR3: CAISRTGENTGAFF
V: TRBV11-3; D: TRBD2; J: TRBJ2-5; size: NA; DNA: TGTGCCAGCAGCGACACTAGCGGGGGCGAGACCCAGTACTTC; CDR3: CASSDTSGGETQYF
V: TRBV4-3; D: NA; J: TRBJ2-7; size: NA; DNA: TGCGCCAGCAGCCAATTTCGGTCGAGCTCCTACGAGCAGTACTTC; CDR3: CASSQFRSSSYEQYF
V: TRBV19; D: NA; J: TRBJ1-2; size: NA; DNA: TGTGCCAGTAGTCCACGGCACCCTGGCTATGGCTACACCTTC; CDR3: CASSPRHPGYGYTF
V: TRBV28; D: NA; J: TRBJ2-1; size: NA; DNA: TGTGCCAGCAGTTTAAGGCGAGCATATAGCTCCTACAATGAGCAGTTCTTC; CDR3: CASSLRRAYSSYNEQFF
V: TRBV12-3/TRBV12-4; D: NA; J: TRBJ1-1; size: few; DNA: TGTGCCAGCAGTTTTACAGGGCAGAACACTGAAGCTTTCTTT; CDR3: CASSFTGQNTEAFF